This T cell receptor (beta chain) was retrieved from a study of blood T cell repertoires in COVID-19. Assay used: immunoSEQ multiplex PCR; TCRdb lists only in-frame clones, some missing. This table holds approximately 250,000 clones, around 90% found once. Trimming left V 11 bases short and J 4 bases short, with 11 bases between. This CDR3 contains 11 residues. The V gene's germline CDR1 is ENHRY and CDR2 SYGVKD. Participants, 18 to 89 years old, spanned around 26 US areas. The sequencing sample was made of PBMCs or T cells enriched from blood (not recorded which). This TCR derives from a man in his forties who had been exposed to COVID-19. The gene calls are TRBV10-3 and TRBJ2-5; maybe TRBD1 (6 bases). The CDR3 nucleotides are TGTGCCTCAGGGGATGGAGAGACCCAGTACTTC. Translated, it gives CASGDGETQYF.